This entry is about one T cell receptor beta chain. The specificity of this receptor is unknown. Base qualities are missing; no much larger clone stands one base away. The receptor library was made with the immunoSEQ multiplex PCR assay. Entries here come from immuneACCESS through TCRdb and include only in-frame sequences with V and J called. Some clones fail to appear in such tables; in the studies checked, an unresolved V gene covers under half of the shortfall, and the cause of the remainder is unknown. In this sample the table shows more than 20,000 clones, roughly 92% of which occur a single time. The biggest ten clones account for approximately 0.57% of the sample. CDR1 and CDR2, looked up from the germline V gene (reference sequence), are SEHNR and FQNEAQ. Counted from cysteine to phenylalanine, this CDR3 has 13 amino acids. The entry retains the CDR3 DNA only, 39 bases that are in frame from base 1.

The data originate from a study of T cell changes during pregnancy in multiple sclerosis (dated by TCRdb to the late 2010s). Concerning the study at large: The study looked at changes in the T cell repertoire across pregnancy in women with multiple sclerosis.

The chain links TRBV7-9 with TRBJ2-3, with TRBD2 as a weak D call on 5 bases. The receptor comes from a female donor in good health, enrolled as a control in a pregnancy study. The source was CD4+ T cells from peripheral blood mononuclear cells, collected after pregnancy. The nucleotide sequence reads TGTGCTACGGGATCCCCTAGCACAGATACGCAGTATTTT. Protein translation: CATGSPSTDTQYF. Extended through the reference TRBV7-9 and TRBJ2-3 proteins, this CDR3 yields the full variable domain: DTGVSQNPRHKITKRGQNVTFRCDPISEHNRLYWYRQTLGQGPEFLTYFQNEAQLEKSRLLSDRFSAERPKGSFSTLEIQRTEQGDSAMYLCATGSPSTDTQYFGPGTRLTVL.